This is a list of T cell receptor beta chains from one sample in a study of T cell changes during pregnancy in multiple sclerosis. Sequenced by immunoSEQ multiplex PCR; TCRdb stores in-frame clones only, minus some. In the table there are over 50,000 clones, around 89% of which are singletons. The sequencing used peripheral blood, collected in the first trimester of pregnancy. The receptors here all came from a female donor in good health, enrolled as a control in a pregnancy study. CDR3s include the opening cysteine and the closing phenylalanine or tryptophan. The D gene is left open where the match is weak. The size field is filled for only some rows; it gives once, few, many or a size class.

d_call,v_call,j_call,clone_size,cdr3_nt,cdr3_aa
TRBD1,TRBV4-3,TRBJ1-6,.,TGCGCCAGCAGCCAATCCGGGACAGATAATAATTCACCCCTCCACTTT,CASSQSGTDNNSPLHF
TRBD1,TRBV27,TRBJ1-5,once,TGTGCCAGCAGAGGACAGGGAGTTCAGCCCCAGCATTTT,CASRGQGVQPQHF
TRBD1,TRBV4-3,TRBJ2-3,.,TGCGCCAGCAGCCCTGGGGGGACAGGGAGCACAGATACGCAGTATTTT,CASSPGGTGSTDTQYF
TRBD1,TRBV18,TRBJ1-3,.,TGTGCCAGCTCACCGACAGGGATTCGTAACACCATATATTTT,CASSPTGIRNTIYF
.,TRBV19,TRBJ1-1,.,TGTGCCAGTAGTATACCAGGAAAGAACACTGAAGCTTTCTTT,CASSIPGKNTEAFF
.,TRBV18,TRBJ1-5,.,TGTGCCAGCTCACCGGCGGGAGGGGATCAGCCCCAGCATTTT,CASSPAGGDQPQHF
.,TRBV4-2,TRBJ1-6,.,TGTGCCAGCAGCCAAGAAAAAGGGGCCCCAAGAAATTCACCCCTCCACTTT,CASSQEKGAPRNSPLHF
.,TRBV19,TRBJ1-6,.,TGTGCCAGTAGTATGGGCAGGGGAGATGATTCACCCCTCCACTTT,CASSMGRGDDSPLHF
.,TRBV11-3,TRBJ1-4,.,TGTGCCAGCAGCTTATCGGGGTTCCAAGAAAAACTGTTTTTT,CASSLSGFQEKLFF
TRBD1,TRBV19,TRBJ1-5,.,TGTGCCAGTAAAACCCCACGGACAGGGTCGGGTCAGCCCCAGCATTTT,CASKTPRTGSGQPQHF
.,TRBV5-6,TRBJ1-4,.,TGTGCCAGCAGCTTGGGCGGGAGTAATGAAAAACTGTTTTTT,CASSLGGSNEKLFF